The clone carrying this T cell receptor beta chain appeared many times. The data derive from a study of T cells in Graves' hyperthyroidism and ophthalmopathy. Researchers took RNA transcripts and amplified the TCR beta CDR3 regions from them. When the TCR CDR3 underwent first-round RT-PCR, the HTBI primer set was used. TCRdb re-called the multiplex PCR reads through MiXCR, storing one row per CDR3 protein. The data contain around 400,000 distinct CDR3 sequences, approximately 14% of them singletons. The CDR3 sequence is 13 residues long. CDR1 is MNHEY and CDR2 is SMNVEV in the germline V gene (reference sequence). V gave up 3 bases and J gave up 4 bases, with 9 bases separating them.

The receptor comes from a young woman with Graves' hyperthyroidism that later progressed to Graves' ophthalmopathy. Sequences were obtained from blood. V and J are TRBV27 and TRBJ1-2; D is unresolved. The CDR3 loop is CASSFRGSYGYTF. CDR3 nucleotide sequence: TGTGCCAGCAGTTTCCGAGGAAGCTATGGCTACACCTTC.